These T cell receptor beta chains were read from a single sample in a study of T cells in Graves' hyperthyroidism and ophthalmopathy. TCRdb reprocessed the multiplex PCR reads with MiXCR, giving one entry per CDR3 protein. Of over 350,000 distinct CDR3 sequences listed, roughly 20% were seen once; the top ten hold around 40%. The sample consisted of blood. Every receptor here comes from a man between 18 and 29 years old with Graves' ophthalmopathy. The CDR3 runs from the conserved cysteine through the conserved F or W. D genes are given only for firm matches. Not all rows give a size; the values are once, few, many and, for expanded clones, a class.

TRBV5-1	TRBJ2-3	-	-	CASSSPGQSTDTQYF	TGCGCCAGCAGCTCCCCGGGCCAAAGCACAGATACGCAGTATTTT
TRBV29-1	TRBJ1-1	-	-	CSGLWATEAFF	TGCAGCGGTCTTTGGGCCACTGAAGCTTTCTTT
TRBV20-1	TRBJ1-5	many	-	CSAKGWGGNQPQHF	TGCAGTGCTAAGGGTTGGGGGGGCAATCAGCCCCAGCATTTT
TRBV6-1	TRBJ1-1	-	-	CASTYDGMNTEAFF	TGTGCCAGCACCTACGACGGCATGAACACTGAAGCTTTCTTT
TRBV10-1	TRBJ2-7	many	-	CASSERLGYEQYF	TGCGCCAGCAGTGAGCGGCTCGGCTACGAGCAGTACTTC
TRBV19	TRBJ1-1	-	-	CASRTAEWAEAFF	TGTGCCAGTAGGACAGCCGAATGGGCTGAAGCTTTCTTT
TRBV2	TRBJ2-7	many	-	CASSVLGGGEQYF	TGTGCCAGCAGTGTCCTTGGGGGAGGTGAGCAGTACTTC
TRBV18	TRBJ2-3	many	TRBD1	CASSRLDRGITDTQYF	TGTGCCAGCTCACGACTCGACAGGGGCATCACAGATACGCAGTATTTT
TRBV5-1	TRBJ1-4	many	-	CASSSGDSNNEKLFF	TGCGCCAGCAGCTCGGGCGACAGCAATAATGAAAAACTGTTTTTT
TRBV2	TRBJ2-1	-	TRBD2	CASTEGTSGSRSSYNEQFF	TGTGCCAGCACCGAGGGGACTAGCGGGTCGCGGAGCTCCTACAATGAGCAGTTCTTC
TRBV14	TRBJ2-5	-	-	CASSQHRGGTQYF	TGTGCCAGCAGCCAGCATCGGGGAGGCACCCAGTACTTC
TRBV2	TRBJ2-4	many	TRBD1	CASKGTGGDKNIQYF	TGTGCCAGCAAGGGAACAGGGGGCGATAAAAACATTCAGTACTTC
TRBV6-1	TRBJ1-5	-	TRBD1	CASWGQDIQPQHF	TGTGCCAGCTGGGGACAGGACATTCAGCCCCAGCATTTT
TRBV20-1	TRBJ1-3	-	TRBD1	CSASPGTAGNTIYF	TGCAGTGCTAGCCCGGGGACAGCTGGAAACACCATATATTTT
TRBV6-1	TRBJ1-1	many	-	CASRSRPSTEAFF	TGTGCCAGCAGATCTAGGCCGTCGACTGAAGCTTTCTTT
TRBV5-1	TRBJ1-5	many	TRBD1	CASSLNRGEQPQHF	TGCGCCAGCAGCCTTAACAGGGGGGAACAGCCCCAGCATTTT
TRBV20-1	TRBJ2-2	few	-	CSARVSAGTNTGELFF	TGCAGTGCTAGAGTTTCGGCAGGCACGAACACCGGGGAGCTGTTTTTT
TRBV2	TRBJ1-3	many	TRBD1	CASSENRGRLGNTIYF	TGTGCCAGCAGTGAAAACAGGGGGCGACTTGGAAACACCATATATTTT
TRBV10-3	TRBJ2-1	many	-	CAISGGTDSYNEQFF	TGTGCCATCAGTGGCGGGACAGACTCCTACAATGAGCAGTTCTTC
TRBV2	TRBJ2-1	many	-	CASSESRGMRNEQFF	TGTGCCAGCAGTGAATCGAGGGGAATGAGGAATGAGCAGTTCTTC
TRBV5-1	TRBJ1-1	-	TRBD1	CASSLIAGGGTEAFF	TGCGCCAGCAGCTTGATTGCAGGGGGGGGCACTGAAGCTTTCTTT
TRBV3-1	TRBJ1-3	many	TRBD1	CASSRGQDSGNTIYF	TGTGCCAGCAGCCGTGGACAGGACTCTGGAAACACCATATATTTT
TRBV28	TRBJ2-7	many	TRBD2	CASSPRGDEQYF	TGTGCCAGCTCCCCTCGGGGGGACGAGCAGTACTTC
TRBV20-1	TRBJ2-3	few	-	CSASFPFSTDTQYF	TGCAGTGCTAGTTTCCCGTTTAGCACAGATACGCAGTATTTT
TRBV3-1	TRBJ1-2	many	TRBD1	CASSPPPGTGDGYTF	TGTGCCAGCAGCCCCCCACCCGGGACAGGGGATGGCTACACCTTC
TRBV5-1	TRBJ2-1	many	-	CASSLAQGPYNEQFF	TGCGCCAGCAGCTTGGCACAGGGACCGTACAATGAGCAGTTCTTC
TRBV6-2/TRBV6-3	TRBJ1-2	-	-	CASSRPSSYGYTF	TGTGCCAGCAGCCGCCCTTCATCCTATGGCTACACCTTC